The 10 T cell receptor beta chains listed next were all sequenced from one sample in a study of cytomegalovirus exposure and HLA in healthy donors. It was with 60 Vbeta and 13 Jbeta primers that the PCR ran. Libraries were prepared by immunoSEQ multiplex PCR; TCRdb keeps only in-frame clonotypes and omits some of them. The data show approximately 220,000 clones, around four fifths seen once. The sequenced material came from PBMCs. These receptors originate from a boy aged 2 to 9 in good health and CMV-seronegative.

The table lists this clone with a few counts. The junction departs from germline at one end; a sequencing error may be responsible. The chain couples TRBV7-7 to TRBJ2-1, with a weak D call TRBD1 (5 bases). The CDR3 has 15 residues. Germline assignment: CDR1 SSHAT and CDR2 FNYEAQ (reference sequence). CDR3 DNA sequence: TGTGCTAGCAGCCCCCGTCCTGGGGCCCACAATGAGCAGTTCTTC. Amino acid sequence: CASSPRPGAHNEQFF.

V and J are TRBV23-1 and TRBJ1-2; D is possibly TRBD1 (6 bases). TRBV23-1 is identified as an open reading frame with a role that is uncertain. V was trimmed by 8 bases and J by 0 bases, leaving 16 bases between them. This CDR3 region has 15 residues. CDR3 sequence: CASPGGGWANYGYTF. CDR3 coding DNA: TGCGCCAGCCCTGGGGGGGGCTGGGCTAACTATGGCTACACCTTC.

This sequence joins TRBV6-7 and TRBJ1-2; the match to TRBD1 covers 8 bases. TRBV6-7 is an open reading frame whose function is uncertain. The CDR3 consists of 16 residues. With 1 base clipped from V and 8 bases from J, the junction kept 12 bases outside the gene matches. CDR3 protein: CASSYFPGGRGQGYTF. In DNA form, the CDR3 reads TGTGCCAGCAGTTACTTTCCCGGGGGCAGGGGGCAAGGCTACACCTTC.

The V gene is TRBV10-3, the J gene TRBJ2-3; no clear D. Looked up from germline, CDR1 is ENHRY and CDR2 is SYGVKD. The V and J ends lost 11 bases and 0 bases respectively, with 15 bases between them. The CDR3 loop spans 14 amino acids. CDR3 nucleotides: TGTGCCTCCGAGGCCGGCTCTAGCACAGATACGCAGTATTTT. Its protein product is CASEAGSSTDTQYF.

The chain combines TRBV9 with TRBJ1-1; the D gene is possibly TRBD1 (5 bases). The CDR3 loop spans 14 amino acids. Trimming shortened V by 3 bases and J by 1 base, and 10 bases separated the two germline ends. Germline V gene sequence: CDR1 SGDLS, CDR2 YYNGEE. Written as DNA, the CDR3 is TGTGCCAGCAGCGCATGGGGGGGGAACACTGAAGCTTTCTTT. Its translation: CASSAWGGNTEAFF.

The chain recombines TRBV7-8 with TRBJ1-5; TRBD1 aligns across 9 bases. CDR1 and CDR2 from the germline V gene are SGHVS and FQNEAQ. V shed 2 bases, J shed 8 bases, and the junction held 7 bases outside the gene matches. This CDR3 has 15 residues. The CDR3 region is CASSLYGQGWKPQHF. In DNA, the CDR3 is TGTGCCAGCAGCTTATACGGACAGGGGTGGAAGCCCCAGCATTTT.

The chain has TRBV7-3 and TRBJ2-7; tentatively, D is TRBD1 (5 bases). Germline values: CDR1 SGHTA, CDR2 FQGTGA. CDR3 size: 14 residues. The V end was cut by 11 bases, the J end by 0 bases, with 17 bases between. CDR3: CAPMRRGSSYEQYF. In DNA, the CDR3 is TGTGCCCCCATGCGTAGGGGAAGCTCCTACGAGCAGTACTTC. Variable domain in full (rest from reference TRBV7-3 and TRBJ2-7): GAGVSQTPSNKVTEKGKYVELRCDPISGHTALYWYRQSLGQGPEFLIYFQGTGAADDSGLPNDRFFAVRPEGSVSTLKIQRTERGDSAVYLCAPMRRGSSYEQYFGPGTRLTVT.

The chain combines TRBV10-3 with TRBJ1-5, with TRBD1 as a possible D gene (5 bases). The CDR3 spans 13 residues. Trimming left V 4 bases short and J 5 bases short, with 9 bases between. Germline loops: CDR1 ENHRY, CDR2 SYGVKD. The CDR3 protein is CAISAQGDQPQHF. The CDR3 DNA reads TGTGCCATCAGTGCGCAGGGTGATCAGCCCCAGCATTTT.

The chain carries TRBV2 and TRBJ1-6; D is possibly TRBD1 (5 bases). The CDR3 covers 15 residues. V lost 7 bases and J 10 bases, leaving 20 bases between the germline ends. Germline CDR1 reads SNHLY; CDR2 reads FYNNEI. CDR3 region: CASTDGRGDRSPLHF. The CDR3 region has the DNA TGTGCCAGCACGGATGGCCGGGGGGATAGGTCACCCCTCCACTTT. The whole variable domain, remainder taken from reference TRBV2 and TRBJ1-6, is EPEVTQTPSHQVTQMGQEVILRCVPISNHLYFYWYRQILGQKVEFLVSFYNNEISEKSEIFDDQFSVERPDGSNFTLKIRSTKLEDSAMYFCASTDGRGDRSPLHFGNGTRLTVT.

This sequence joins TRBV13 and TRBJ2-7; 11 nucleotides line up with TRBD2. Germline CDR1 is PRHDT and CDR2 is FYEKMQ (reference sequence). After removal of 3 bases from V and 5 bases from J, the junction contained 6 bases not matched to a gene. The CDR3 has 15 amino acids. The CDR3 nucleotides read TGTGCCAGCAGCTTCGGACTAGCGGGCCTCAACGAGCAGTACTTC. As protein: CASSFGLAGLNEQYF.